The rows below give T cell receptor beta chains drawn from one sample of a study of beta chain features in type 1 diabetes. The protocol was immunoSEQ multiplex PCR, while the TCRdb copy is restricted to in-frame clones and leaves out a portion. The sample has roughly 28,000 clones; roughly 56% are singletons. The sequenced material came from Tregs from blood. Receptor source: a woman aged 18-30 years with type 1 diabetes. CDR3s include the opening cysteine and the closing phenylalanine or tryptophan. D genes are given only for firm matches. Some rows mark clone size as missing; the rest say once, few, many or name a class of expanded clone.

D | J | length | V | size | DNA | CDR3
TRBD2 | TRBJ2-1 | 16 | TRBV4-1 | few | TGCGCCAGCAGCCAAGCCTCCGGGACTAAATACAATGAGCAGTTCTTC | CASSQASGTKYNEQFF
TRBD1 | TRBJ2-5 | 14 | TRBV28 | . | TGTGCCAGCAGCCCAGGACAGGGGATGGAGACCCAGTACTTC | CASSPGQGMETQYF
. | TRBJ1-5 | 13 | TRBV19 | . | TGTGCCAGTAACAGCTATAGCAATCAGCCCCAGCATTTT | CASNSYSNQPQHF
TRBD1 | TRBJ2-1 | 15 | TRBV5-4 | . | TGTGCCAGCAGCCCAGGACAGGGGGCCTACAATGAGCAGTTCTTC | CASSPGQGAYNEQFF
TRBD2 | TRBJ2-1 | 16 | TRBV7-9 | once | TGTGCCAGCAGCCCACAGGCGCTAGCGGGAATCAATGAGCAGTTCTTC | CASSPQALAGINEQFF
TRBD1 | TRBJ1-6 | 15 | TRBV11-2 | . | TGTGCCAGCAGCCCACAGGGGCCACGGAATTCACCCCTCCACTTT | CASSPQGPRNSPLHF
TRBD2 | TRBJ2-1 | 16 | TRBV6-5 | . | TGTGCCAACAGTTACTCGCGACTAGCGGGAGTGTATGAGCAGTTCTTC | CANSYSRLAGVYEQFF
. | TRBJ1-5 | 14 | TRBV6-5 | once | TGTGCCAGCAGCTCAAGACAGCGCAATCAGCCCCAGCATTTT | CASSSRQRNQPQHF
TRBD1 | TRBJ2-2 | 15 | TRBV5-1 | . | TGCGCCAGCAGCCTACAGGGACAGGGGTCCGGGGAGCTGTTTTTT | CASSLQGQGSGELFF
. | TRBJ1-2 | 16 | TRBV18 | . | TGTGCCAGCTCACCACCGGACGGGGGGTATAACTATGGCTACACCTTC | CASSPPDGGYNYGYTF
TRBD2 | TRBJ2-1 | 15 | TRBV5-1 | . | TGCGCCAGCAGCTTGATGACTAGCGGGGGCAATGAGCAGTTCTTC | CASSLMTSGGNEQFF
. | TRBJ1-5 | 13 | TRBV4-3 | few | TGCGCCAGCAGCCAAGAAGGAGGCCAGCCCCAGCATTTT | CASSQEGGQPQHF
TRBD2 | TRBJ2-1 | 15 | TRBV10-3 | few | TGTGCCACCCAGTGGACTAGCGGAGGGGACAATGAGCAGTTCTTC | CATQWTSGGDNEQFF
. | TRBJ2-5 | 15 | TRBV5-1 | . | TGCGCCAGCAGCTCGAAGTCGCTAGCCCAAGAGACCCAGTACTTC | CASSSKSLAQETQYF
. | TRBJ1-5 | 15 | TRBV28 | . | TGTGCCAGCAGTCCCCAGGGTGCCGGCAATCAGCCCCAGCATTTT | CASSPQGAGNQPQHF
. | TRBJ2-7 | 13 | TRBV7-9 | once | TGTGCCAGCAGCGCGACAGGTCCCTACGAGCAGTACTTC | CASSATGPYEQYF
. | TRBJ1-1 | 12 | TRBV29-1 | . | TGCAGCTGGCGGAGAATGAACACTGAAGCTTTCTTT | CSWRRMNTEAFF
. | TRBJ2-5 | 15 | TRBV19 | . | TGTGCCAGTAGTAGGGATTCCGGGAGTTGGGAGACCCAGTACTTC | CASSRDSGSWETQYF
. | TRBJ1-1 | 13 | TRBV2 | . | TGTGCCAGCAAGATCTCGGAGGGCGCTGAAGCTTTCTTT | CASKISEGAEAFF
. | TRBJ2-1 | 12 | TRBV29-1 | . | TGCAGCGTTGTGGAGGAGGCGGTTGAGCAGTTCTTC | CSVVEEAVEQFF
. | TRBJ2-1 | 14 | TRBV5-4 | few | TGTGCCAGCAGCTTGAACGCGGGGCTGGCGGGTCTGTTCTTC | CASSLNAGLAGLFF
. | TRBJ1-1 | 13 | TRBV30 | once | TGTGCCTGGACCCGACACGGATTCACTGAAGCTTTCTTT | CAWTRHGFTEAFF
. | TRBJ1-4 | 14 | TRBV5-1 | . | TGCGCCAGCAGCTTCCAGGGAATGAATGAAAAACTGTTTTTT | CASSFQGMNEKLFF
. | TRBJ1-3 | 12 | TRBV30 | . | TGTGCCTGCAGGGCCTCTGGAAACACCATATATTTT | CACRASGNTIYF
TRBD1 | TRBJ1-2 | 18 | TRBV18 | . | TGTGCCAGCTCACCAGTCGGGACAGGGCGAGACCTTAACTATGGCTACACCTTC | CASSPVGTGRDLNYGYTF
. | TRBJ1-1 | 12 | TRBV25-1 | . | TGTGCCAGCAGTAGCAGGATGGCTGAAGCTTTCTTT | CASSSRMAEAFF
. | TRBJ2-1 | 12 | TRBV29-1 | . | TGCAGCGGGGGGCAGGGACGGGATGAGCAGTTCTTC | CSGGQGRDEQFF
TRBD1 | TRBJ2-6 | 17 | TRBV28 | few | TGTGCCAGCAGACCGGGACAGGGGCTTACTGGGGCCAACGTCCTGACTTTC | CASRPGQGLTGANVLTF
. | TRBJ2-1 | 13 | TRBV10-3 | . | TGTGCCATCGGCGGGTCAGCGCTCAATGAGCAGTTCTTC | CAIGGSALNEQFF
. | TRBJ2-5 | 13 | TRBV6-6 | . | TGTGCCAGCAGAACAGGAGTCCAAGAGACCCAGTACTTC | CASRTGVQETQYF
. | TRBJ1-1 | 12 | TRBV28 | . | TGTGCCAGCAGCCTAATGAGCACTGAAGCTTTCTTT | CASSLMSTEAFF
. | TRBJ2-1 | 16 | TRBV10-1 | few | TGCGCCAGCAGTGAGAGAAAGGCGGGCTCCTACAATGAGCAGTTCTTC | CASSERKAGSYNEQFF
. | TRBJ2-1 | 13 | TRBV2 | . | TGTGCCAGCAGTAAACAGGGTGGGAATGAGCAGTTCTTC | CASSKQGGNEQFF
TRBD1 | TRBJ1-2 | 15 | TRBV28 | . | TGTGCCAGTCTGACAGGGAACGCCCATAACTATGGCTACACCTTC | CASLTGNAHNYGYTF
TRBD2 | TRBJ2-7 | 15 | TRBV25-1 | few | TGTGCCAGCAGTGTGATTAGCGGGAGTTTTAACGAGCAGTACTTC | CASSVISGSFNEQYF
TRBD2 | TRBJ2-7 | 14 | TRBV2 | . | TGTGCCAGCGTCTTTAGCGGGAGCTCCTACGAGCAGTACTTC | CASVFSGSSYEQYF
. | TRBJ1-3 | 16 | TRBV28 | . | TGTGCCAGCATCCACTCATCGACAGGCTCTGGAAACACCATATATTTT | CASIHSSTGSGNTIYF
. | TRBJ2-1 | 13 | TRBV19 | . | TGTGCCAGTACTAGCCTAAACTACAATGAGCAGTTCTTC | CASTSLNYNEQFF
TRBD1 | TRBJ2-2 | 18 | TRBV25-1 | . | TGTGCCAGCAGTGAATATGAGGGGACAGGGGTCAACACCGGGGAGCTGTTTTTT | CASSEYEGTGVNTGELFF
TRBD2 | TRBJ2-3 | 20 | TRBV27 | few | TGTGCCAGCAGTCGTAAGGCAGGGAGTTTACTAGCGGGAATCACAGATACGCAGTATTTT | CASSRKAGSLLAGITDTQYF
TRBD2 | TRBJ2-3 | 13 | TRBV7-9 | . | TGTGCCAGCACAAGCGGGACCACAGATACGCAGTATTTT | CASTSGTTDTQYF
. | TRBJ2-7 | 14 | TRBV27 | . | TGTGCCAGCAGTCGAAAGGTGGAGAACTACGAGCAGTACTTC | CASSRKVENYEQYF
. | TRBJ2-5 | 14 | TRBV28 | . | TGTGCCAGCAGTTTTCCAGGGGTCGAGCCTGAGCAGTACTTC | CASSFPGVEPEQYF
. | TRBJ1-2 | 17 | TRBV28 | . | TGTGCCAGCAGTACAATTCGCCTACGGGCAGGGCGCATAGGCTACACCTTC | CASSTIRLRAGRIGYTF
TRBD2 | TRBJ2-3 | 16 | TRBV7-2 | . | TGTGCCAGCAGCTTTCGAGGTGGGAGGGCCCAGGATACGCAGTATTTT | CASSFRGGRAQDTQYF
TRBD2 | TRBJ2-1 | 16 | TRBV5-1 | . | TGCGCCAGCAGCTTGGCCGGGTTAGCGGGATACAATGAGCAGTTCTTC | CASSLAGLAGYNEQFF
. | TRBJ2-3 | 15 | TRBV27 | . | TGTGCCAGCAGTCTCTCTGGGAGGCGGTCAGATACGCAGTATTTT | CASSLSGRRSDTQYF
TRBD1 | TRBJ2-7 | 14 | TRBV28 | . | TGTGCCTCCTTAAGGAGGACAGGGCTGCGAGAGCAGTACTTC | CASLRRTGLREQYF
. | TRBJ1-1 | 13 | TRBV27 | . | TGTGCCAGCAGTCACAGACCGGTCACTGAAGCTTTCTTT | CASSHRPVTEAFF
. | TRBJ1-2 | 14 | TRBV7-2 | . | TGTGCCAGCAGCCCCACTGGAGGGAGATATGGCTACACCTTC | CASSPTGGRYGYTF
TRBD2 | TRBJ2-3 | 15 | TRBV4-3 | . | TGCGCCAGCAGCTTGACTAGCGGGAGCGCAGATACGCAGTATTTT | CASSLTSGSADTQYF
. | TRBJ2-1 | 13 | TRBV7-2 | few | TGTGCCAGCAAATGGGTGGGGGCTGATGAGCAGTTCTTC | CASKWVGADEQFF
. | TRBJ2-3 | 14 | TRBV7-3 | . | TGTGCCAGCAGCTCGGACAGCCTCACAGATACGCAGTATTTT | CASSSDSLTDTQYF
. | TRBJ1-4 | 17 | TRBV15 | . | TGTGCCACCAGCAGAGATTATCCCGGGGGGGGTAGTGAAAAACTGTTTTTT | CATSRDYPGGGSEKLFF
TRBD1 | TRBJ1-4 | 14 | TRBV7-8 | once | TGTGCCAGCAGCCTAGGGACAGCGAATGAAAAACTGTTTTTT | CASSLGTANEKLFF
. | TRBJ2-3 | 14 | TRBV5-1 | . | TGCGCCAGCAAACCTGCGGGATTCACAGATACGCAGTATTTT | CASKPAGFTDTQYF
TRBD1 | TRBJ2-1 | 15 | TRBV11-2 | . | TGTGCCAGCAGCTTAGGCCGGGACAGAACCAATGAGCAGTTCTTC | CASSLGRDRTNEQFF
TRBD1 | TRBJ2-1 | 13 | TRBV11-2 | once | TGTGCCAGCAGCTTGGGACAGCACAATGAGCAGTTCTTC | CASSLGQHNEQFF
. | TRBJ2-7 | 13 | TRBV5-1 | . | TGCGCCAGCAGCTTACAGGACGGCTACGAGCAGTACTTC | CASSLQDGYEQYF